This T cell receptor beta chain was observed in a study of blood T cell repertoires in COVID-19. While infection was still active, Seattle patients were enrolled and then followed longitudinally. The V and J ends lost 2 bases and 16 bases, in that order; junction bases with no gene match: 9. Germline CDR1 MDHEN, CDR2 SYDVKM. The CDR3 runs 13 residues. Generated by immunoSEQ multiplex PCR, the TCRdb table keeps only in-frame clones and is missing some. This sample has 250,000 to 400,000 clones, with around 89% found just once. This TCR was sampled from a woman aged 25 to 39 with COVID-19, enrolled during active disease. The genes are TRBV28 and TRBJ1-5; 9 positions match TRBD1. Sequences were obtained from peripheral blood. DNA for the CDR3: TGTGCCAGCAGTTTAGTACAGGGGGCCCTTCTCCATTTT. Translating it yields CASSLVQGALLHF.